This is a list of T cell receptor beta chains from one sample in a study of CD8 T cells in ankylosing spondylitis. A single record per CDR3 protein comes from TCRdb applying MiXCR to the 5' RACE reads. The sample records more than 400,000 distinct CDR3 sequences, about 5.2% being singletons. Sequencing input: blood, either unsorted or a sorted T cell fraction (not recorded which). The receptor set was obtained from a male donor with ankylosing spondylitis. Both conserved end residues are part of each CDR3. The order of the fields is V gene, D gene, J gene, CDR3 length, clone size, CDR3 protein, CDR3 DNA. D genes are given only for firm matches. The size field is filled for only some rows; it gives once, few, many or a size class.

>TRBV29-1|.|TRBJ2-5|12|many
CSVANAGETQYF
TGCAGCGTTGCTAATGCAGGGGAGACCCAGTACTTC
>TRBV9|TRBD2|TRBJ2-1|14|many
CASSKSGGYNEQFF
TGTGCCAGCAGCAAAAGCGGGGGCTACAATGAGCAGTTCTTC
>TRBV5-1|.|TRBJ2-5|13|many
CASSLRQIETQYF
TGCGCCAGCAGCTTGCGGCAGATAGAGACCCAGTACTTC
>TRBV11-1|TRBD1|TRBJ1-5|18|many
CASSPDRGPGGGGQPQHF
TGTGCCAGCAGCCCTGACAGGGGGCCGGGTGGAGGGGGACAGCCCCAGCATTTT
>TRBV20-1|.|TRBJ2-3|14|many
CSADSMTSTDTQYF
TGCAGTGCCGACAGTATGACTAGCACAGATACGCAGTATTTT
>TRBV11-1|.|TRBJ2-1|14|many
CASSLGAILHEQFF
TGTGCCAGCAGCTTAGGAGCTATCTTACATGAGCAGTTCTTC
>TRBV25-1|TRBD1|TRBJ2-7|12|.
CASGDRVNEQYF
TGTGCCAGCGGGGACAGGGTAAACGAGCAGTACTTC
>TRBV28|.|TRBJ1-2|12|.
CASRGLRDGYTF
TGTGCCAGCAGGGGGTTGAGGGACGGCTACACCTTC
>TRBV7-2|.|TRBJ2-2|15|many
CASSPEWGADGELFF
TGTGCCAGCAGCCCAGAATGGGGAGCGGACGGGGAGCTGTTTTTT
>TRBV12-3/TRBV12-4|TRBD2|TRBJ2-7|15|.
CASTPGLAGSYEQYF
TGTGCCAGCACTCCGGGACTAGCGGGGTCCTACGAGCAGTACTTC
>TRBV7-2|.|TRBJ2-3|14|many
CASSRLVSTDTQYF
TGTGCCAGCAGCCGACTAGTTAGTACAGATACGCAGTATTTT
>TRBV10-3|TRBD1|TRBJ1-1|14|few
CAISRDRGNTEAFF
TGTGCCATCAGTCGGGACAGGGGGAACACTGAAGCTTTCTTT
>TRBV4-3|.|TRBJ1-4|15|many
CASSQGSASNEKLFF
TGCGCCAGCAGCCAAGGAAGCGCTTCTAATGAAAAACTGTTTTTT
>TRBV6-2/TRBV6-3|.|TRBJ1-1|14|few
CASSDYGRTPEAFF
TGTGCCAGCAGTGACTATGGACGGACGCCTGAAGCTTTCTTT
>TRBV20-1|.|TRBJ2-7|10|many
CSASRDEQYF
TGCAGTGCTAGTAGGGACGAGCAGTACTTC
>TRBV29-1|.|TRBJ2-7|13|many
CSATGGLSYEQYF
TGCAGCGCCACCGGAGGGCTTTCCTACGAGCAGTACTTC
>TRBV5-1|.|TRBJ2-2|12|many
CASSFGAGELFF
TGTGCCAGCAGTTTTGGCGCCGGGGAGCTGTTTTTT
>TRBV12-3/TRBV12-4|TRBD1|TRBJ2-1|17|few
CASSLEGTGDPYNEQFF
TGTGCCAGCAGTTTAGAGGGGACAGGGGACCCCTACAATGAGCAGTTCTTC
>TRBV15|.|TRBJ2-5|14|many
CATSATGYGETQYF
TGTGCCACCAGCGCAACAGGGTATGGAGAGACCCAGTACTTC
>TRBV18|.|TRBJ2-2|12|many
CASSPPAGELFF
TGTGCCAGCTCACCACCGGCCGGGGAGCTGTTTTTT
>TRBV11-2|.|TRBJ2-2|18|many
CASSLVTPYQRVTGELFF
TGTGCCAGCAGCTTAGTGACCCCCTATCAGAGGGTCACCGGGGAGCTGTTTTTT
>TRBV11-2|.|TRBJ2-2|15|few
CASNLLGLGFGELFF
TGTGCCAGCAATCTACTGGGCCTGGGGTTCGGGGAGCTGTTTTTT
>TRBV4-3|.|TRBJ2-3|14|many
CASSQAQGKYTQYF
TGCGCCAGCAGCCAAGCGCAGGGGAAATATACGCAGTATTTT
>TRBV15|.|TRBJ1-5|18|many
CATSSPLRGVGGNQPQHF
TGTGCCACCAGCTCACCACTGCGCGGCGTCGGTGGCAATCAGCCCCAGCATTTT
>TRBV4-3|.|TRBJ2-1|14|many
CASSVGHHYNEQFF
TGCGCCAGCAGCGTGGGACACCACTACAATGAGCAGTTCTTC
>TRBV20-1|.|TRBJ2-1|15|.
CSVTRGGDLYNEQFF
TGCAGTGTCACACGGGGCGGGGACCTCTACAATGAGCAGTTCTTC
>TRBV13|TRBD1|TRBJ1-6|15|many
CASIPSGTGVSPLHF
TGTGCCAGCATCCCATCCGGGACAGGGGTATCACCCCTCCACTTT
>TRBV10-3|TRBD2|TRBJ2-1|15|many
CAISGGGGPYNEQFF
TGTGCCATCAGTGGAGGCGGGGGGCCGTACAATGAGCAGTTCTTC
>TRBV11-2|.|TRBJ2-1|17|.
CASSLFLAGPGDSEQFF
TGTGCCAGCAGCTTGTTTTTAGCGGGACCCGGGGACAGTGAGCAGTTCTTC
>TRBV4-3|.|TRBJ1-5|15|many
CASSQSGQPNQPQHF
TGCGCCAGCAGCCAATCGGGGCAACCCAATCAGCCCCAGCATTTT
>TRBV7-9|.|TRBJ2-3|16|many
CASSPFGGVTTDTQYF
TGTGCCAGCAGCCCGTTTGGAGGGGTAACCACAGATACGCAGTATTTT
>TRBV28|.|TRBJ2-1|13|many
CASSPTSLGEQFF
TGTGCCAGCAGCCCTACTAGCTTAGGAGAGCAGTTCTTC
>TRBV18|TRBD1|TRBJ2-5|14|few
CASSPGTGAETQYF
TGTGCCAGCTCACCTGGGACAGGTGCAGAGACCCAGTACTTC
>TRBV6-5|TRBD1|TRBJ1-2|14|many
CASSYMDRGNGYTF
TGTGCCAGCAGCTATATGGACAGGGGCAATGGCTACACCTTC
>TRBV5-1|.|TRBJ2-7|14|many
CASSWRDSSYEQYF
TGCGCCAGCAGCTGGAGGGACAGCTCCTACGAGCAGTACTTC
>TRBV7-2|.|TRBJ2-1|15|.
CASSSPGRTQDEQFF
TGTGCCAGCAGCTCCCCGGGGCGGACCCAGGATGAGCAGTTCTTC
>TRBV20-1|.|TRBJ2-1|17|.
CSAGGLGRDRSYNEQFF
TGCAGTGCTGGGGGCCTGGGGCGGGACCGCTCCTACAATGAGCAGTTCTTC
>TRBV12-3/TRBV12-4|.|TRBJ1-5|16|many
CASSLSGINSNQPQHF
TGTGCCAGCAGTTTATCAGGGATCAATAGCAATCAGCCCCAGCATTTT
>TRBV12-3/TRBV12-4|TRBD1|TRBJ1-2|16|few
CASSAQGQAFSYGYTF
TGTGCCAGCAGTGCCCAAGGACAGGCCTTTTCGTATGGCTACACCTTC
>TRBV25-1|.|TRBJ1-6|14|many
CASSWATPNSPLHF
TGTGCCAGCAGTTGGGCAACCCCTAATTCACCCCTCCACTTT
>TRBV21-1|.|TRBJ2-6|17|few
CASSKVQSTDGANVLTF
TGTGCCAGCAGCAAAGTACAGTCAACGGACGGGGCCAACGTCCTGACTTTC
>TRBV12-3/TRBV12-4|.|TRBJ2-7|15|many
CASRSQGNRAYEQYF
TGTGCCAGCAGGTCTCAGGGTAACCGAGCCTACGAGCAGTACTTC
>TRBV21-1|.|TRBJ1-5|18|many
CASSKGTGDLVSNQPQHF
TGTGCCAGCAGCAAAGGGACAGGGGACCTGGTGAGCAATCAGCCCCAGCATTTT
>TRBV29-1|.|TRBJ2-5|13|many
CSVEVFAVETQYF
TGCAGCGTTGAAGTATTCGCGGTGGAGACCCAGTACTTC
>TRBV5-1|TRBD1|TRBJ2-7|16|many
CASTQIEGAAIYEQYF
TGCGCCAGCACCCAAATCGAGGGGGCGGCTATCTACGAGCAGTACTTC
>TRBV10-2|.|TRBJ1-2|12|many
CASSEWVGGYTF
TGCGCCAGCAGTGAATGGGTCGGGGGCTACACCTTC
>TRBV28|.|TRBJ2-1|16|many
CASSPLPGFSYNEQFF
TGTGCCAGCAGTCCTCTACCGGGTTTTTCCTACAATGAGCAGTTCTTC